The T cell receptor beta chain described here comes from a study of T-cell memory formation after mild COVID-19. Findings and limits, study-wide: Later expanders leaned CD4+, whereas clones that contracted between day 15 and 85 were balanced CD4/CD8. Mainly CM and EM harbored the contracting CD4+ clones; mainly EMRA harbored the CD8+ ones.

V dropped 7 bases and J dropped 4 bases, with 16 bases sitting between them. Germline CDR1 MNHNY, CDR2 SVGAGI (reference sequence). This CDR3 region has 14 residues. TCRdb independently ran MiXCR on the 5' RACE reads; one entry per CDR3 protein. The sample holds about 120,000 distinct CDR3 sequences; 16% are singletons and the top ten take over 11%. This clonotype was seen more than once but under ten times. What it recognizes is unknown. Sequenced input: PBMCs or a T cell subset sorted from them (not recorded which). This TCR was recovered from an adult woman who had mild COVID-19 (a few samples of this study predate the infection). Cell type and time point are not known. The chain joins TRBV6-6 to TRBJ1-2; D call uncertain. CDR3 protein: CASNGVGLPYGYTF. The CDR3 nucleotides are TGTGCCAGCAACGGGGTAGGGTTGCCCTATGGCTACACCTTC.